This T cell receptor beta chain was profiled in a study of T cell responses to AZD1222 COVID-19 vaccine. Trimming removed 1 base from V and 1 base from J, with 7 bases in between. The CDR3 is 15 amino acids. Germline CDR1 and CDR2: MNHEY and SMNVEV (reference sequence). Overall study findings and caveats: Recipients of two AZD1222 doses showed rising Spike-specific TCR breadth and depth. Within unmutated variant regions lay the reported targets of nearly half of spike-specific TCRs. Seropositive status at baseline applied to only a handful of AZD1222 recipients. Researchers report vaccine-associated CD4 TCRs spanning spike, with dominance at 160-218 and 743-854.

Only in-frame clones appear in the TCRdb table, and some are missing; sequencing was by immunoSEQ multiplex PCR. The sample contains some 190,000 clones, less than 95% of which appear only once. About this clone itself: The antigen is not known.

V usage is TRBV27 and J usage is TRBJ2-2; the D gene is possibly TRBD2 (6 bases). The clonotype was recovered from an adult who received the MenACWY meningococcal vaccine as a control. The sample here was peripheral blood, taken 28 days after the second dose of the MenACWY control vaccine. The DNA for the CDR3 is TGTGCCAGCAGTTTATGGGGGGTGAACACCGGGGAGCTGTTTTTT. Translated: CASSLWGVNTGELFF.